This T cell receptor (beta chain) was retrieved from a study of T cell repertoires in cytomegalovirus infection. Study information: It was the public TCR beta signatures that indicated both CMV infection and matching HLA type.

General observations from the study: It was HLA-C-restricted CMV-specific TCR beta clonotypes that dominated the response ex vivo. Pooled public TCR beta family frequency picked out CMV carriers with the relevant HLA.

V dropped 4 bases and J dropped 1; count of bases not matched to a gene: 5. Per the germline V gene, CDR1 is SGHTA and CDR2 is FQGTGA. The CDR3 has 16 residues. Note on this clonotype: The antigen is unknown.

TCRdb reprocessed the reads with MiXCR, giving one entry per CDR3 protein. The table records a few hundred thousand distinct CDR3 sequences, approximately 25% of them present only once. The sequence derives from a human donor in good health (CMV status not recorded). Some clones in this sample may be carry-over from other donors' samples. Sequencing was done on a sample of PBMCs. The V gene is TRBV7-3, the J gene TRBJ2-3; 10 positions agree with TRBD2. CDR3 amino acids: CASSSGLAAGTDTQYF. In DNA, the CDR3 is TGTGCCAGCAGCTCAGGACTAGCGGCCGGCACAGATACGCAGTATTTT.